The clone carrying this T cell receptor (beta chain) was seen more than once but under ten times. This CDR3 has 15 residues. Germline CDR1 SGHRS, CDR2 YFSETQ. The V gene lost 2 bases and the J gene lost 7 bases, with 16 bases spanning the gap. Template switching with 5'RACE generated the TCR cDNA and added a universal primer site and UMIs. TCRdb itself ran the 5' RACE reads through MiXCR, one entry per CDR3 protein. The sample shows 350,000 or so distinct CDR3 sequences, 8% to 9.5% of them seen only once. The sample comes from a study of T cells after yellow fever vaccination. Sequencing used PBMCs, obtained around 45 days after the first yellow fever vaccination. This TCR was recovered from a man between 18 and 35 years old who received the YFV17D yellow fever vaccine. V is TRBV5-1 and J is TRBJ2-1, with a weak D call TRBD2 (6 bases). The CDR3 DNA reads as TGCGCCAGCAGCTTTGGGGACTCCAAGGGGAATGAGCAGTTCTTC. Translation gives CASSFGDSKGNEQFF.